These 29 T cell receptor beta chains were all obtained from the same sample, sequenced in a study of regulatory dendritic cells for organ transplantation. Their cognate antigens are unknown. The method was immunoSEQ multiplex PCR; TCRdb's version includes in-frame clones alone and lacks a portion of them. Found here are 20,000 to 25,000 clones, roughly 85% of them singletons; the top ten hold roughly 0.67%. CFSE-labeled sorted T cells met regulatory or mature dendritic cells for about five days. Source material: naive CD4+ T cells from blood cultured with regulatory dendritic cells. As to subset: CD45RA+ naive T cells. Every receptor here comes from a human donor in good health.

The rearrangement joins TRBV18 to TRBJ1-1, with D uncertain. Germline loops: CDR1 KGHSH, CDR2 LQKENI. Trimming stripped 6 bases from V and 6 bases from J, with 14 bases between. This CDR3 comprises 13 residues. DNA for the CDR3: TGTGCCAGCTCCCCGCTTGAGGGCTCTGAAGCTTTCTTT. This sequence encodes CASSPLEGSEAFF.

The genes are TRBV19 and TRBJ2-2, with 8 bases that match TRBD1. This CDR3 spans 15 amino acids. Germline CDR1 LNHDA, CDR2 SQIVND (reference sequence). Unmatched junction bases numbered 11, after V lost 8 bases and J lost 6 bases. CDR3 in amino acids: CASQYQGAISGELFF. For the CDR3, the DNA is TGTGCCAGTCAATACCAGGGGGCAATCTCCGGGGAGCTGTTTTTT.

This chain connects TRBV7-9 to TRBJ2-1; D unresolved. Germline CDR1 SEHNR, CDR2 FQNEAQ (reference sequence). The CDR3 sequence is 13 residues long. The ends were cut back, 2 bases at V and 9 bases at J, with 11 bases in the middle. The DNA of the CDR3 is TGTGCCAGCAGCTTACGGCAGCCATCTGAGCAGTTCTTC. It codes for CASSLRQPSEQFF. Supplemented by reference TRBV7-9 and TRBJ2-1, the full variable domain reads DTGVSQNPRHKITKRGQNVTFRCDPISEHNRLYWYRQTLGQGPEFLTYFQNEAQLEKSRLLSDRFSAERPKGSFSTLEIQRTEQGDSAMYLCASSLRQPSEQFFGPGTRLTVL.

V is TRBV15 and J is TRBJ2-1; 14 bases are shared with TRBD2. The CDR3 length is 17 residues. The germline CDR1 and CDR2 sequences are LNHNV and YYDKDF (reference sequence). V lost 0 bases, J lost 10 bases, and 8 bases stayed unmatched. As DNA, the CDR3 is TGTGCCACCAGCAGAGAACTGGGACTAGCGGGAGAAGTCGAGCAGTTCTTC. Its translation is CATSRELGLAGEVEQFF.

This clone was counted once. V and J are TRBV5-3 and TRBJ2-7; D not resolved. TRBV5-3 is known as an ORF, though its function is uncertain. The V and J ends lost 4 bases and 2 bases respectively, with 16 bases between them. The CDR3 is made up of 15 amino acids. CDR3 amino acids: CARSAHEGKTYEQYF. Written as DNA, the CDR3 is TGTGCCAGAAGCGCCCATGAAGGCAAGACCTACGAGCAGTACTTC.

This chain connects TRBV18 to TRBJ1-2; TRBD1 aligns across 9 bases. CDR1 KGHSH and CDR2 LQKENI come from the germline V gene. The V segment lost 2 bases and the J segment 4 bases; nucleotides outside the gene matches: 2. The CDR3 covers 14 residues. In nucleotides, the CDR3 is TGTGCCAGCTCACCAGGGACAGGGTTCTATGGCTACACCTTC. Protein: CASSPGTGFYGYTF. Drawing the rest from reference TRBV18 and TRBJ1-2, the complete variable domain is NAGVMQNPRHLVRRRGQEARLRCSPMKGHSHVYWYRQLPEEGLKFMVYLQKENIIDESGMPKERFSAEFPKEGPSILRIQQVVRGDSAAYFCASSPGTGFYGYTFGSGTRLTVV.

The V gene is TRBV7-2, the J gene TRBJ1-5; D may be TRBD1 (5 bases). The CDR3 contains 11 residues. The V end was cut by 3 bases, the J end by 11 bases, with 8 bases between. CDR1 and CDR2 (germline): SGHTA, FQGNSA. CDR3 bases: TGTGCCAGCAGCTTCGGGGCCGCCCAGCATTTT. Its protein product is CASSFGAAQHF.

This clone was counted once. The chain links TRBV19 to TRBJ2-7; possible D gene TRBD2, 6 bases. CDR1 and CDR2 (germline): LNHDA, SQIVND (reference sequence). Between the trimmed V and J ends, which lost 0 bases and 3 bases, there was a span of 12 bases. This CDR3 spans 15 amino acids. This CDR3 reads CASSIDRLGVYEQYF. CDR3 DNA sequence: TGTGCCAGTAGTATAGACCGACTAGGAGTCTACGAGCAGTACTTC.

This sequence joins TRBV28 and TRBJ1-1; TRBD1 is a possible D gene (5 bases). The germline V gene has CDR1 MDHEN and CDR2 SYDVKM. This CDR3 comprises 12 residues. V dropped 3 bases and J dropped 4 bases, with 6 bases sitting between them. The CDR3 sequence: CASSLGTTEAFF. The CDR3 bases are TGTGCCAGCAGTTTGGGGACCACTGAAGCTTTCTTT.

This rearrangement joins TRBV19 to TRBJ1-5; a weak D match, TRBD1 (6 bases). The CDR3 has 16 amino acids. Germline lookup yields CDR1 LNHDA and CDR2 SQIVND (reference sequence). V lost 5 bases, J lost 0 bases, and 14 bases lay in between. This CDR3 is CASSGDKRFSNQPQHF. CDR3 coding DNA: TGTGCCAGTAGTGGGGACAAGAGGTTTAGCAATCAGCCCCAGCATTTT.

The gene calls are TRBV12-5 and TRBJ1-5; 9 bases agree with TRBD1. The CDR3 is 18 amino acids. Germline values: CDR1 LGHNT, CDR2 FRNRAP. V lost 2 bases, J lost 0 bases, and 8 bases stayed unmatched. CDR3 nucleotide sequence: TGTGCTAGTGGTTTGATCACAGGGGGCCAATATAGCAATCAGCCCCAGCATTTT. It codes for CASGLITGGQYSNQPQHF.

The V gene is TRBV18, the J gene TRBJ2-7; D is undetermined. Germline CDR1 is KGHSH and CDR2 is LQKENI. The germline V and J ends were trimmed by 0 bases and 2 bases, with 14 bases remaining between them. CDR3 length: 16 amino acids. The CDR3 DNA sequence: TGTGCCAGCTCACCACCCTCGTCCACGAGCCCCTACGAGCAGTACTTC. Its protein product is CASSPPSSTSPYEQYF.

This clone has just a few counts. The V gene is TRBV18, the J gene TRBJ2-2; D might be TRBD1 (5 bases). The CDR3 length is 14 residues. Germline lookup yields CDR1 KGHSH and CDR2 LQKENI. Trimming stripped 6 bases from V and 2 bases from J, with 10 bases between. The CDR3 protein is CASSLGANTGELFF. The CDR3 DNA follows: TGTGCCAGCTCCCTTGGGGCCAACACCGGGGAGCTGTTTTTT.

The V gene is TRBV18, the J gene TRBJ2-6; 10 nucleotides align to TRBD1. The CDR3 is 21 amino acids. V gave up 3 bases and J gave up 0 bases; unmatched junction bases: 14. Germline V CDR1 and CDR2: KGHSH, LQKENI. CDR3 bases: TGTGCCAGCTCACCTCTTTCGCGACAGGGGGCCTTCAGCTCTGGGGCCAACGTCCTGACTTTC. Translating it yields CASSPLSRQGAFSSGANVLTF.

The genes are TRBV28 and TRBJ1-5; D possibly corresponds to TRBD1 (5 bases). V was cut by 5 bases and J by 5 bases, with 13 bases left in between. The germline gives CDR1 MDHEN, CDR2 SYDVKM. The CDR3 spans 14 residues. The CDR3 sequence is CASSPPQTDQPQHF. CDR3 DNA: TGTGCCAGCAGTCCACCCCAGACAGATCAGCCCCAGCATTTT.

The genes are TRBV20-1 and TRBJ2-3; D gene unclear. V was pared by 3 bases and J by 6 bases, with 7 bases between. This CDR3 comprises 11 residues. Looked up from germline, CDR1 is DFQATT and CDR2 is SNEGSKA (reference sequence). DNA for the CDR3: TGCAGTGCTAGGAACGATGATACGCAGTATTTT. Encoded protein: CSARNDDTQYF.

The chain couples TRBV30 to TRBJ2-1; D is tentatively TRBD1 or TRBD2 (6 bases each). The germline gives CDR1 GTSNPN, CDR2 SVGIG (reference sequence). The CDR3 extends over 13 amino acids. The V and J ends lost 3 bases and 2 bases respectively, with 8 bases between them. CDR3 DNA sequence: TGTGCCTGGAGCGGGGGCGCCTACAATGAGCAGTTCTTC. As protein: CAWSGGAYNEQFF.

CDR3 sequence reads: CASSSTSSGRRTEQYF. The DNA for the CDR3 is TGTGCCAGCAGCTCAACCTCTAGCGGGAGAAGGACCGAGCAGTACTTC. The chain has TRBV11-2 and TRBJ2-7; 10 positions agree with TRBD2. CDR1 is SGHAT, CDR2 FQNNGV, per germline. Trimming removed 4 bases from V and 6 bases from J; junction bases left unmatched: 12. The CDR3 has 16 residues.

The chain carries TRBV19 and TRBJ1-4; D perhaps matches TRBD1 (5 bases). The V gene's germline CDR1 is LNHDA and CDR2 SQIVND (reference sequence). The CDR3 has 15 residues. The ends were cut back, 6 bases at V and 0 bases at J, with 11 bases in the middle. The CDR3 DNA reads as TGTGCCAGTAGCCAGACAGATGCAACTAATGAAAAACTGTTTTTT. Residues: CASSQTDATNEKLFF.

This clone was seen just once. The V call is TRBV18, the J call TRBJ1-3; D possibly corresponds to TRBD1 (6 bases). This CDR3 is built from 14 residues. The germline V and J ends were trimmed by 10 bases and 8 bases, with 21 bases remaining between them. Germline V gene lookup returns CDR1 KGHSH and CDR2 LQKENI. This CDR3 reads CATKLGGRPDTIYF. CDR3 coding DNA: TGTGCCACCAAGCTGGGGGGCCGGCCAGACACCATATATTTT.

This clone was observed a few times. The chain recombines TRBV12-5 with TRBJ2-7, with D perhaps assigned TRBD1 or TRBD2 (5 bases each). The V gene lost 2 bases and the J gene lost 2 bases, with 10 bases spanning the gap. The germline gives CDR1 LGHNT, CDR2 FRNRAP. The CDR3 runs 14 residues. CDR3 sequence (DNA): TGTGCTAGTGGTTTGAGTGGGACGGCCTACGAGCAGTACTTC. Protein product: CASGLSGTAYEQYF.

The genes are TRBV7-6 and TRBJ1-1, with 9 nucleotides matching TRBD1. Germline CDR1 is SGHVS and CDR2 is FNYEAQ. V gave up 4 bases and J gave up 4 bases; unmatched junction bases: 10. This CDR3 spans 16 amino acids. CDR3 bases: TGTGCCAGCAGCTCCCACTCCCGGGACAGGGTCACTGAAGCTTTCTTT. It specifies CASSSHSRDRVTEAFF.

The V and J genes are TRBV4-2 and TRBJ1-3; D gene ambiguous. Germline loops: CDR1 LGHNA, CDR2 YNFKEQ. V lost 6 bases to trimming and J lost 0 bases, with 6 bases between them. This CDR3 has 13 amino acids. As DNA, the CDR3 is TGTGCCAGCAGAAGGGCCTCTGGAAACACCATATATTTT. The encoded protein is CASRRASGNTIYF.

This chain uses TRBV9 with TRBJ2-3; 11 bases fit TRBD2. Germline V gene lookup returns CDR1 SGDLS and CDR2 YYNGEE. Losses at the gene ends were 3 bases for V and 7 bases for J; bases not matched to a gene: 4. The length of the CDR3 is 14 residues. CDR3 protein: CASSASGRFNTQYF. In nucleotides, the CDR3 is TGTGCCAGCAGCGCTAGCGGGAGGTTTAATACGCAGTATTTT.

The chain combines TRBV19 with TRBJ1-4, with 8 bases aligning to TRBD1. Germline-derived CDR1 and CDR2 are LNHDA and SQIVND (reference sequence). Trimming removed 5 bases from V and 8 bases from J; junction bases left unmatched: 10. The CDR3 runs 15 residues. CDR3 amino acids: CASSETTGAYEKLFF. CDR3 coding DNA: TGTGCCAGTAGTGAGACGACAGGGGCTTACGAAAAACTGTTTTTT.

This clone turned up a few times. The chain combines TRBV30 with TRBJ1-5; no clear D gene. This CDR3 is built from 13 residues. From germline, CDR1 is GTSNPN and CDR2 SVGIG (reference sequence). Trimming removed 2 bases from V and 4 bases from J, with 9 bases in between. In DNA form, the CDR3 reads TGTGCCTGGAGTCACAGAAGAAATCAGCCCCAGCATTTT. Protein: CAWSHRRNQPQHF. The entire variable domain, with the rest obtained from reference TRBV30 and TRBJ1-5, is as follows: SQTIHQWPATLVQPVGSPLSLECTVEGTSNPNLYWYRQAAGRGLQLLFYSVGIGQISSEVPQNLSASRPQDRQFILSSKKLLLSDSGFYLCAWSHRRNQPQHFGDGTRLSIL.

The chain couples TRBV28 to TRBJ1-1; D unclear. The CDR3 loop spans 16 amino acids. From germline, CDR1 is MDHEN and CDR2 SYDVKM. The V and J ends lost 8 bases and 4 bases respectively, with 23 bases between them. In DNA, the CDR3 is TGTGCCAGCCTTGCCCCAAATCCTTTTAGGCGCACTGAAGCTTTCTTT. Its translation is CASLAPNPFRRTEAFF.

This clone was recorded once. This chain joins TRBV7-2 and TRBJ1-6; TRBD1 agrees at 9 bases. Losses at the gene ends were 7 bases for V and 4 bases for J; bases not matched to a gene: 5. The CDR3 consists of 15 residues. The germline V gene has CDR1 SGHTA and CDR2 FQGNSA. CDR3 protein: CASTPGTGYNSPLHF. CDR3 DNA: TGTGCCAGCACCCCCGGGACAGGGTATAATTCACCCCTCCACTTT.

The count of this clone is one. V usage is TRBV6-5 and J usage is TRBJ2-5, with D unclear. Trimming took 5 bases from V and 1 from J, leaving 11 bases between them. The V gene's germline CDR1 is MNHEY and CDR2 SVGAGI. This CDR3 is 14 amino acids long. CDR3 sequence (DNA): TGTGCCAGCAGTGCCCCGTTAGCCCAAGAGACCCAGTACTTC. Its protein is CASSAPLAQETQYF.